The source of this T cell receptor (beta chain) is a study of response to subunit inactivated influenza vaccine (dated by TCRdb to the late 2010s). About the study as a whole: Deep quantitative profiling of the T cell receptor repertoire was used in the study to follow responses to a trivalent subunit inactivated influenza vaccine.

Results the study describes overall, beyond this receptor: The authors proposed that each seasonal influenza vaccination may bring in only a limited number of new T cells.

This clonotype was detected ten times or more. What this receptor recognizes is not known. One base away there is no much larger clone; base qualities are not given. The CDR3 starts with the cysteine, ends with the phenylalanine, and has 12 residues. Only the CDR3 DNA is retained, 36 bases long and in frame from the first base. The germline V gene specifies SGHTA as CDR1 and FQGNSA as CDR2. The V end loses 10 bases and the J end loses 2 bases, and a stretch of 10 bases separates them. The library was built by means of RT-PCR. Sequencing was performed on an Illumina HiSeq 2500. TCRdb's own reprocessing of the public reads used fastp at Q25 and MiXCR and kept productive beta chains. Each entry is one CDR3 protein sequence, shown with its most common DNA and genes. The sample table lists under 850,000 distinct CDR3 sequences, 18% of them with a count of one. The top ten constitute 9.5% to 13% of the sample.

This specimen consisted of PBMCs from blood, obtained roughly 5 days after vaccination. The chain is assembled from TRBV7-2 and TRBJ2-3; no D gene call is confident. The origin of this receptor is a man aged 50 to 59 who received an inactivated influenza vaccine. Donor details come from another sample of the same person, matched by shared clones. The CDR3 has the sequence CATGGYTDTQYF. The DNA is TGTGCCACGGGCGGATACACAGATACGCAGTATTTT.